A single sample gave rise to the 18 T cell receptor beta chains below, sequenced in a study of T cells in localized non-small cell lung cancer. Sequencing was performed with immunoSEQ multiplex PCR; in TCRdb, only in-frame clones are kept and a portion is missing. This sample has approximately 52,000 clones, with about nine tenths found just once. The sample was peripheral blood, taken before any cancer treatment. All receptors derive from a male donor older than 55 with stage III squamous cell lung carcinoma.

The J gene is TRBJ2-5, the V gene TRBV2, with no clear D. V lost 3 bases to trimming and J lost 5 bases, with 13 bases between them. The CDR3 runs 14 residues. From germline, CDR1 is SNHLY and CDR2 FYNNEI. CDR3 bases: TGTGCCAGCAGTGAGGACCGCGGCAGGGAGACCCAGTACTTC. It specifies CASSEDRGRETQYF.

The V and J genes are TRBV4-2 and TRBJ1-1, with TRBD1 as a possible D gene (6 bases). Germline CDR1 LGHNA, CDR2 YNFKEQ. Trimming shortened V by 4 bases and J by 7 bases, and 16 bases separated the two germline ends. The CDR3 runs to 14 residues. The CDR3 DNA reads TGTGCCAGCAGCCGCACAGACAGGCCCCTTGAAGCTTTCTTT. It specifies CASSRTDRPLEAFF.

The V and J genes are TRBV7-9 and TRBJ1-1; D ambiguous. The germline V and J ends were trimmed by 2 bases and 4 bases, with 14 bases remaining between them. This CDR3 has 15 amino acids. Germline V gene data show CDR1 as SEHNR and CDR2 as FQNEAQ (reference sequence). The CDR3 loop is CASSLPTGVGTEAFF. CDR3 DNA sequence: TGTGCCAGCAGCTTACCGACGGGCGTGGGCACTGAAGCTTTCTTT.

Here the CDR3 reads CASSPTQGPDTQYF. In nucleotides, the CDR3 is TGTGCCAGCTCACCAACCCAAGGGCCAGATACGCAGTATTTT. The genes are TRBV18 and TRBJ2-3; no reliable D call. Germline assignment: CDR1 KGHSH and CDR2 LQKENI. V gave up 2 bases and J gave up 4 bases, with 10 bases separating them. The CDR3 length is 14 residues.

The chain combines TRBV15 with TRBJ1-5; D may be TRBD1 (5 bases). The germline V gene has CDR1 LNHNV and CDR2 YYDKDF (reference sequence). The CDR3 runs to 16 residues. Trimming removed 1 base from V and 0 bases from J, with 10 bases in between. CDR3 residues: CATSRAQGFSNQPQHF. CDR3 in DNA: TGTGCCACCAGCAGAGCTCAGGGATTTAGCAATCAGCCCCAGCATTTT.

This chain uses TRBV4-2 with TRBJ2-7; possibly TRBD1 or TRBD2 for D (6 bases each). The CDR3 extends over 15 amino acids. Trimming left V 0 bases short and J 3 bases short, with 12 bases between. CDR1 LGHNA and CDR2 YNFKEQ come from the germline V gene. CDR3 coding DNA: TGTGCCAGCAGCCAAGATCAGGGGAGGAACTACGAGCAGTACTTC. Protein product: CASSQDQGRNYEQYF.

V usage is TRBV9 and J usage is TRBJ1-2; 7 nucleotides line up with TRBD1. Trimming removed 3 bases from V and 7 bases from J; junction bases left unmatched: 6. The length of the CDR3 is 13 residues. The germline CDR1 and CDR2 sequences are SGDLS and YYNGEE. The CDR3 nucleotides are TGTGCCAGCAGCGCCGCACAGGGGTCTGGCTACACCTTC. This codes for CASSAAQGSGYTF.

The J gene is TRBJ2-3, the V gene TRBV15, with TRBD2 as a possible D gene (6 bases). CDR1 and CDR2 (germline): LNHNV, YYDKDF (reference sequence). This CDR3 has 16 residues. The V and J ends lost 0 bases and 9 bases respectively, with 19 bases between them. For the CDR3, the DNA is TGTGCCACCAGCAGAGATACCATGAGCGGGCCCGAGACGCAGTATTTT. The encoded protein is CATSRDTMSGPETQYF.

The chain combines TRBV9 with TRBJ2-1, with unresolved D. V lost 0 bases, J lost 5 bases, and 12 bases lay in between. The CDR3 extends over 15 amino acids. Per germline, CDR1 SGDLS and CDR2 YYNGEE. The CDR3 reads CASSVGSLGDNEQFF. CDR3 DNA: TGTGCCAGCAGCGTAGGGTCCTTAGGAGACAATGAGCAGTTCTTC.

The CDR3 loop reads CASGRDYLNEQYF. The CDR3 DNA reads as TGTGCCAGCGGTAGGGACTACCTAAACGAGCAGTACTTC. V and J are TRBV6-1 and TRBJ2-7; 7 nucleotides align to TRBD2. The CDR3 has 13 residues. After removal of 8 bases from V and 5 bases from J, the junction contained 9 bases not matched to a gene. Germline V gene sequence: CDR1 MNHNS, CDR2 SASEGT.

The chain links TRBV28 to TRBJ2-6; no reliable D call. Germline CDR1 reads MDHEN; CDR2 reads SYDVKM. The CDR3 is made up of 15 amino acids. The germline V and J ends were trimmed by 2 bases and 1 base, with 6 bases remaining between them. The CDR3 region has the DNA TGTGCCAGCAGTTTACCCGGGTCTGGGGCCAACGTCCTGACTTTC. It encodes CASSLPGSGANVLTF.

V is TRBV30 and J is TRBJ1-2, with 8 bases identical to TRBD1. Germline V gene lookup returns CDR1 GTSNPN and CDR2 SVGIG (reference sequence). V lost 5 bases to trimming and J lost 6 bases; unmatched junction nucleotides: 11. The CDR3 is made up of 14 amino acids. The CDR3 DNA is TGTGCCTGGGCCCGGCAGACAGGGGAAGATGGCTACACCTTC. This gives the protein CAWARQTGEDGYTF.

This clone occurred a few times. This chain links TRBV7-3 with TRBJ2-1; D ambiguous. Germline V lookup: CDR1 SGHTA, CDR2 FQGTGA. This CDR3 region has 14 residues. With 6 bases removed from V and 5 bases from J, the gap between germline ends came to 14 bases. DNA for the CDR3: TGTGCCAGCAGTCCCGGGCGGAGTGACAATGAGCAGTTCTTC. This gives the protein CASSPGRSDNEQFF.

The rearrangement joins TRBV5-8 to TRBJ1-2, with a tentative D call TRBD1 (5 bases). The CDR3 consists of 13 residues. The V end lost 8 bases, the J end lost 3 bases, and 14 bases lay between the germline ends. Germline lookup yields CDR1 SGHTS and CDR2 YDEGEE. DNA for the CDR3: TGTGCCAGTAACCGGGGGACGGACTATGGCTACACCTTC. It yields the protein CASNRGTDYGYTF.

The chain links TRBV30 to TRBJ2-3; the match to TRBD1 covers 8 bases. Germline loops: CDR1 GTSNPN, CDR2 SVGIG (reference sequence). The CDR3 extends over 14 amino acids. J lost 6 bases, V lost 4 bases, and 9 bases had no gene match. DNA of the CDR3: TGTGCCTGGACCCCGGACAGGGCACCCGATACGCAGTATTTT. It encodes CAWTPDRAPDTQYF.

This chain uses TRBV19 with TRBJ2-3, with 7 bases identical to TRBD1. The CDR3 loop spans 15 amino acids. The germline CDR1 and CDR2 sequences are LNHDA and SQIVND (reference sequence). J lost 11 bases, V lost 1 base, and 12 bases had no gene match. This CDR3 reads CASSIVQGSSWGQYF. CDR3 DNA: TGTGCCAGTAGTATAGTACAGGGGAGTAGCTGGGGGCAGTATTTT.

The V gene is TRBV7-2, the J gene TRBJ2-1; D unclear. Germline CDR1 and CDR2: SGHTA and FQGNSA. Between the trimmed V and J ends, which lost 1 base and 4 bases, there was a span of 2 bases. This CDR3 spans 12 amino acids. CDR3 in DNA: TGTGCCAGCAGCTTAGGGTACAATGAGCAGTTCTTC. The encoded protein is CASSLGYNEQFF.

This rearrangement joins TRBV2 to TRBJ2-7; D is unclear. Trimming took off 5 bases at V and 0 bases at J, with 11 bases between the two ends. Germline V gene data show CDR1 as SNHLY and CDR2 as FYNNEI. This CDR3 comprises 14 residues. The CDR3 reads CASSYTRSSYEQYF. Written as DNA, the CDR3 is TGTGCCAGCAGTTACACGAGGAGCTCCTACGAGCAGTACTTC.